This T cell receptor (beta chain) is drawn from a study of T cell repertoires in cytomegalovirus infection (dated by TCRdb to about 2019). Looking at the study overall: The HLA type of each donor mattered for the analysis, because public TCR beta signatures pointed to carriage of CMV infection along with the matching HLA type. What the study reported, not specific to this receptor: The ex vivo response was dominated by HLA-C-restricted CMV-specific TCR beta clonotypes, which also provided the single most frequent clonotype in two of eight donors. Carriers of CMV infection plus the relevant HLA type were discriminated by the cumulative frequency of public TCR beta family members in the study cohort and in an independent approximately 340-donor cohort.

Sequenced on an Illumina HiSeq 1500. The raw public reads went through TCRdb reprocessing: fastp at Q25, MiXCR clone calling, in-frame beta chains kept. Identical CDR3 protein sequences are pooled into one entry, listed with their most common genes and DNA. The table for this sample lists fewer than 300,000 distinct CDR3 sequences; over 20% of them were counted only once. About 15% of the sample comes from the top ten. This clonotype was detected ten times or more. This clone's antigen is unknown. It has no much larger one-base neighbor in the sample; base qualities were not kept. Measured from the cysteine to the phenylalanine, the CDR3 is 11 residues long. The CDR3 DNA has 33 bases and is translated from base 1. V is reduced by 5 bases and J by 8 bases, leaving a spacing of 7 bases between them. Per the germline V gene, SGHTA is the CDR1 and FQGNSA is the CDR2.

The receptor comes from a human donor in good health (CMV status not recorded). Some clones in this sample may be carry-over from other donors' samples. The chain employs TRBV7-2 and TRBJ2-1, with the D gene not confidently named. The sequenced sample consisted of PBMCs. CDR3 sequence: CASSREYEQFF. The sequence in DNA is TGTGCCAGCAGCAGAGAGTATGAGCAGTTCTTC.